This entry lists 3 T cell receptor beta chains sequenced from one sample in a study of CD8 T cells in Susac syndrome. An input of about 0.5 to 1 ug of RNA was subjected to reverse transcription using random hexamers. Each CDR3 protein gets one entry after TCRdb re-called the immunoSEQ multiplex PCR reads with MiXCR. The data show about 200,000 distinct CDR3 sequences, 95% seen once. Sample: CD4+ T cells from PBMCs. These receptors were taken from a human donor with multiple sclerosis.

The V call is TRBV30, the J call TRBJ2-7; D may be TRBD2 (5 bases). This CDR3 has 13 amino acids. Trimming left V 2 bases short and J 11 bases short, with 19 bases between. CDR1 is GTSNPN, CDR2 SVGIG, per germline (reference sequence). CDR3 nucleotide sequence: TGTGCCTGGAGTTTGGCGGCCCGGTCCGGGAAGTACTTC. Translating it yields CAWSLAARSGKYF. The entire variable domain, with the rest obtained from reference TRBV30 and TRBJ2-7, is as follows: SQTIHQWPATLVQPVGSPLSLECTVEGTSNPNLYWYRQAAGRGLQLLFYSVGIGQISSEVPQNLSASRPQDRQFILSSKKLLLSDSGFYLCAWSLAARSGKYFGPGTRLTVT.

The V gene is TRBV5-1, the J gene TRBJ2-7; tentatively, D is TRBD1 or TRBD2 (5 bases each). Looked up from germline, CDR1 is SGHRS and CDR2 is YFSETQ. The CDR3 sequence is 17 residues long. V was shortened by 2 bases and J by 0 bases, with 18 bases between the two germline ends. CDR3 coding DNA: TGCGCCAGCAGCTTCGACAGAGGGATGTTGCCCTCCTACGAGCAGTACTTC. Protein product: CASSFDRGMLPSYEQYF.

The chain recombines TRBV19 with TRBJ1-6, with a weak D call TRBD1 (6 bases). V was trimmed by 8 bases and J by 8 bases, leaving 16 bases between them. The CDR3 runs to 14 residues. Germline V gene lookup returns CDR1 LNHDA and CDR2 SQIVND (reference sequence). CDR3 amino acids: CASWSQGGDSPLHF. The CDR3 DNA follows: TGTGCCAGTTGGTCACAGGGAGGGGATTCACCCCTCCACTTT.